This T cell receptor beta chain came from a study of CD8+ T cells in alopecia areata. Whole-study context: The protocol delivered tofacitinib for 6 to 18 months, then withdrew it for 6 months. General study results and limits: Alopecia totalis/universalis scalp especially showed more expanded CD8+ clones than normal scalp. Scalp clonality and expanded CD8+ clones among the top 100 fell significantly with tofacitinib. Scalp sample sequencing also detects resident alphabeta T cells of normal skin.

The authors extracted RNA and reverse transcribed it into cDNA as the sequencing template. Profiling relied on immunoSEQ multiplex PCR, and the TCRdb table lists in-frame clones only, not all of them. This sample has about 140,000 clones, with approximately 90% found just once. Indicated treatment: oral pan-JAK inhibitor, 5-10 mg twice daily. Per germline, CDR1 SNHLY and CDR2 FYNNEI. The CDR3 totals 14 residues. Trimming removed 4 bases at V and 4 bases at J, with 12 bases between. On this clone: Its antigen is not identified.

The sequence derives from a human donor with alopecia areata. The sequenced sample was CD8+ T cells sorted from blood, obtained at week 4, from a patient treated with tofacitinib. This rearrangement joins TRBV2 to TRBJ2-3, with D possibly being TRBD1 (5 bases). For the CDR3, the DNA is TGTGCCAGCAGTGCAGGGTTGAGTGCAGATACGCAGTATTTT. Translating it yields CASSAGLSADTQYF.